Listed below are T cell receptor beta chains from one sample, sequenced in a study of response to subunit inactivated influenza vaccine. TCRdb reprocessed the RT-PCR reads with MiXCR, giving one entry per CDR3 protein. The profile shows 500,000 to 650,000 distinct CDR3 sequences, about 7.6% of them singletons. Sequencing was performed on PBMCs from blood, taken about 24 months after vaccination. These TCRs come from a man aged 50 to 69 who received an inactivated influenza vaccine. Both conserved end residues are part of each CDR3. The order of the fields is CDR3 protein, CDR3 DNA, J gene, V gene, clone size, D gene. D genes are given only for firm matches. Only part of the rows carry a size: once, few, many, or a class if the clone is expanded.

cdr3_aa: CASSQVANTGELFF; cdr3_nt: TGTGCCAGCAGCCAAGTGGCCAACACCGGGGAGCTGTTTTTT; j_call: TRBJ2-2; v_call: TRBV3-1; clone_size: -; d_call: -
cdr3_aa: CASSFGAGTIYGYTF; cdr3_nt: TGTGCCAGCAGCTTTGGAGCCGGGACGATCTATGGCTACACCTTC; j_call: TRBJ1-2; v_call: TRBV7-9; clone_size: -; d_call: -
cdr3_aa: CASSFHRGGYTF; cdr3_nt: TGCGCCAGCAGCTTCCATCGCGGGGGCTACACCTTC; j_call: TRBJ1-2; v_call: TRBV5-1; clone_size: -; d_call: -
cdr3_aa: CASSGGGPYNEQFF; cdr3_nt: TGCGCCAGCAGCGGGGGGGGGCCCTACAATGAGCAATTCTTC; j_call: TRBJ2-1; v_call: TRBV4-1; clone_size: -; d_call: -
cdr3_aa: CAIRPRGIDEQYF; cdr3_nt: TGTGCCATCAGGCCCAGGGGTATTGACGAGCAGTACTTC; j_call: TRBJ2-7; v_call: TRBV10-3; clone_size: few; d_call: -
cdr3_aa: CASSLTPGESGEQYF; cdr3_nt: TGCGCCAGCAGCCTAACCCCCGGGGAATCTGGGGAGCAGTACTTC; j_call: TRBJ2-7; v_call: TRBV5-1; clone_size: -; d_call: -
cdr3_aa: CASSATPPLAGRDTQYF; cdr3_nt: TGTGCCAGCAGCGCAACACCACCCTTGGCGGGCAGGGATACGCAGTATTTT; j_call: TRBJ2-3; v_call: TRBV7-2; clone_size: few; d_call: -
cdr3_aa: CASSSGQGFTKNIQYF; cdr3_nt: TGTGCCAGCAGTAGTGGACAGGGCTTTACCAAAAACATTCAGTACTTC; j_call: TRBJ2-4; v_call: TRBV5-4; clone_size: many; d_call: TRBD1
cdr3_aa: CATSAGVTGGGTDTQYF; cdr3_nt: TGTGCCACCAGCGCCGGAGTAACAGGGGGCGGGACAGATACGCAGTATTTT; j_call: TRBJ2-3; v_call: TRBV15; clone_size: few; d_call: TRBD1
cdr3_aa: CATRRNGGGAHNEQFF; cdr3_nt: TGTGCCACCAGAAGAAACGGGGGAGGCGCCCACAATGAGCAGTTCTTC; j_call: TRBJ2-1; v_call: TRBV24-1; clone_size: -; d_call: -
cdr3_aa: CASSLDRGITDTQYF; cdr3_nt: TGCGCCAGCAGCTTGGACAGGGGTATCACAGATACGCAGTATTTT; j_call: TRBJ2-3; v_call: TRBV5-1; clone_size: many; d_call: TRBD1
cdr3_aa: CSVERDQSGVQFF; cdr3_nt: TGCAGCGTTGAGCGGGACCAAAGTGGCGTGCAGTTCTTC; j_call: TRBJ2-1; v_call: TRBV29-1; clone_size: once; d_call: -
cdr3_aa: CASSFGLAGPFEQFF; cdr3_nt: TGTGCCAGCAGCTTTGGACTAGCGGGCCCTTTTGAGCAGTTCTTC; j_call: TRBJ2-1; v_call: TRBV7-9; clone_size: few; d_call: TRBD2
cdr3_aa: CASSLFTGRFSNQPQHF; cdr3_nt: TGTGCCAGCAGTTTATTTACAGGTCGCTTTAGCAATCAGCCCCAGCATTTT; j_call: TRBJ1-5; v_call: TRBV28; clone_size: few; d_call: -